These 3 T cell receptor beta chains share one sample of origin, sequenced in a study of blood T cells in healthy people across ages. A J-beta primer mix and a sample-barcoded 5' primer were used in a second PCR of about 7 to 12 cycles. Each CDR3 protein is one row after TCRdb ran MiXCR on the 5' RACE reads. The table records approximately 680,000 distinct CDR3 sequences, about a third of them present only once. Specimen: blood. The receptors shown here come from a woman older than 75 in good health.

This clonotype was recorded many times. V is TRBV11-2 and J is TRBJ2-5; D might be TRBD2 (6 bases). The CDR3 spans 15 residues. Trimming took off 1 base at V and 1 base at J, with 10 bases between the two ends. CDR1 SGHAT and CDR2 FQNNGV come from the germline V gene. The CDR3 DNA sequence: TGTGCCAGCAGCTTAGCAGTGACTAGCCAAGAGACCCAGTACTTC. As protein: CASSLAVTSQETQYF.

As regards this clonotype: One end of the junction varies from germline; a read error may be responsible. The chain uses TRBV12-3 or TRBV12-4 and TRBJ2-3, with 8 positions matching TRBD1. The CDR3 has 14 residues. This chain's CDR3 is CASSRTGSTDAQYF. DNA for the CDR3: TGTGCCAGCAGTAGGACAGGGAGCACAGATGCGCAGTATTTT.

This clonotype came up many times. This CDR3 is CASSQERVAGGLGETQYF. The CDR3 DNA follows: TGCGCCAGCAGCCAAGAGCGGGTAGCGGGGGGATTAGGCGAGACCCAGTACTTC. The genes are TRBV4-3 and TRBJ2-5, with TRBD2 identical over 10 bases. V dropped 0 bases and J dropped 5; count of bases not matched to a gene: 12. This CDR3 region has 18 residues. The germline CDR1 and CDR2 sequences are LGHNA and YSLEER.